The 5 T cell receptor beta chains below were found in one sample sequenced in a study of cytotoxic CD8 clonotypes in ibrutinib-treated CLL. Profiled with immunoSEQ multiplex PCR; TCRdb holds only in-frame clones, not every one. The top ten hold about 6.7% of the sample, which has fewer than 400,000 clones, over 60% seen once. Sample: PBMCs, taken after 36 months of ibrutinib treatment. The source is a human donor with chronic lymphocytic leukemia.

The genes are TRBV14 and TRBJ2-3; unclear D gene. V shed 4 bases and J shed 8 bases, with 10 bases lying between them. Germline lookup yields CDR1 SGHDN and CDR2 FVKESK. The CDR3 consists of 12 residues. In DNA form, the CDR3 reads TGTGCCAGCAGCCCCCTGGGTACTACGCAGTATTTT. Translating gives CASSPLGTTQYF.

The chain is built from TRBV29-1 and TRBJ1-1; TRBD1 is a possible D gene (5 bases). V lost 3 bases, J lost 5 bases, and 16 bases lay in between. The CDR3 covers 14 residues. Germline V gives CDR1 SQVTM, CDR2 ANQGSEA. Here the CDR3 DNA reads TGCAGCGTTGAGAGGCGGGGGGGTGGAACTGAAGCTTTCTTT. This codes for CSVERRGGGTEAFF.

V usage is TRBV7-9 and J usage is TRBJ2-1; D call uncertain. V was trimmed by 4 bases and J by 5 bases, leaving 9 bases between them. The CDR3 has 13 amino acids. Germline CDR1 is SEHNR and CDR2 is FQNEAQ (reference sequence). DNA for the CDR3: TGTGCCAGCAGCTCACCCCCCGACAATGAGCAGTTCTTC. Amino acids: CASSSPPDNEQFF.

V gene TRBV15 combines with J gene TRBJ1-2; D remains ambiguous. Trimming left V 3 bases short and J 1 base short, with 9 bases between. The germline V gene has CDR1 LNHNV and CDR2 YYDKDF (reference sequence). This CDR3 has 14 amino acids. CDR3 coding DNA: TGTGCCACCAGCAGGGAGATACTTAACTATGGCTACACCTTC. Translated: CATSREILNYGYTF.

This clone was counted once. This sequence joins TRBV5-1 and TRBJ2-3; either TRBD1 or TRBD2 may supply D (5 bases each). Looked up from germline, CDR1 is SGHRS and CDR2 is YFSETQ. The CDR3 covers 14 residues. With 5 bases removed from V and 8 bases from J, the gap between germline ends came to 18 bases. The CDR3 loop is CASRERGGSGTQYF. The CDR3 coding sequence is TGCGCCAGCAGGGAACGGGGCGGTTCTGGTACGCAGTATTTT. Full variable domain (rest looked up from reference TRBV5-1 and TRBJ2-3): KAGVTQTPRYLIKTRGQQVTLSCSPISGHRSVSWYQQTPGQGLQFLFEYFSETQRNKGNFPGRFSGRQFSNSRSEMNVSTLELGDSALYLCASRERGGSGTQYFGPGTRLTVL.